This T cell receptor (beta chain) comes out of a study of blood T cell repertoires in COVID-19. Across the whole study: Acute-phase and convalescent COVID-19 samples originated in the United States, Italy and Spain. In each case, the material was cDNA or gDNA derived from T cells, B-cell-depleted T cells, or PBMCs.

Original analysis: Counts of nucleated cells, estimated from reference gene primer amplification, were obtained. The method was immunoSEQ multiplex PCR; TCRdb's version includes in-frame clones alone and lacks a portion of them. V and J calls and clone size are given by that table; D and trimming were obtained from the DNA. The table records 150,000 to 200,000 clones, nearly 90% of them present only once. Per germline, CDR1 GTSNPN and CDR2 SVGIG (reference sequence). With 5 bases removed from V and 4 bases from J, the gap between germline ends came to 8 bases. This CDR3 contains 11 residues. Sequencing was carried out using peripheral blood. The source of this sequence is a man in his fifties with acute or convalescent COVID-19. The chain links TRBV30 to TRBJ1-1; unclear D gene. The CDR3 DNA is TGTGCCTGGGAGCGCGGCACTGAAGCTTTCTTT. Translating gives CAWERGTEAFF. The complete variable domain, with remaining parts taken from reference TRBV30 and TRBJ1-1, reads SQTIHQWPATLVQPVGSPLSLECTVEGTSNPNLYWYRQAAGRGLQLLFYSVGIGQISSEVPQNLSASRPQDRQFILSSKKLLLSDSGFYLCAWERGTEAFFGQGTRLTVV.